This is a list of T cell receptor beta chains from one sample in a study of T-cell reconstitution after alpha-beta-depleted transplantation in children. TCRdb reanalysed the PCR reads using MiXCR and keeps one entry per CDR3 protein. The sample lists about 980,000 distinct CDR3 sequences, around 30% occurring once. The sample in question was PBMCs, mostly from graft donor cells, obtained 360 days after TCRalphabeta/CD19-depleted stem cell transplant. These receptors all come from a boy in the first two years of life who had a stem cell transplant for SCID, so the T cells may come from the graft donor. CDR3s include the opening cysteine and the closing phenylalanine or tryptophan.

v_call cdr3_aa
TRBV15 CATSRDVGGKGEQYF
TRBV9 CASSVQSSNSPLHF
TRBV5-1 CASSLGQGLFYNEQFF
TRBV9 CASSLRQGAGTDTQYF
TRBV12-3/TRBV12-4 CASSFDRNTGELFF
TRBV12-3/TRBV12-4 CASSFIGQGDQPQHF
TRBV7-9 CATSLWDRAYNEQFF
TRBV7-8 CASSLGTGGSTDTQYF
TRBV5-4 CASSPGGRKNEKLFF
TRBV20-1 CSAPGSLASGDEQYF
TRBV5-1 CASCQVGSVNNEQFF
TRBV11-1 CASSSSAGWSSSGTDTQYF
TRBV20-1 CSAITGGLYNEQFF
TRBV27 CASSRTGRGWDTEAFF
TRBV7-2 CASSWGQGGTEAFF
TRBV27 CASSPRYQETQYF
TRBV7-9 CASSLSLLSYEQYF
TRBV10-3 CAISERVATATGELFF
TRBV4-3 CASSQEWASGQTQYF
TRBV7-9 CASSSTPGGGDQPQHF
TRBV6-2/TRBV6-3 CASSYAVGQNYEQYF
TRBV10-3 CAISGSGVEQYF
TRBV29-1 CSVDRRYPSYNEQFF
TRBV4-3 CASSQEQGSGTEAFF
TRBV4-1 CASSQDQTAGWEQYF
TRBV11-2 CASSSDGLAGGPRRRETQYF
TRBV6-1 CASSVPGAISYEQYF
TRBV5-1 CASSLVSGTGIYEQYF
TRBV5-1 CASSLDVGETQYF
TRBV7-2 CASSLVLSGLTGGELFF
TRBV20-1 CSAQTGGPYEQYF
TRBV29-1 CSVIRGTNTEAFF
TRBV20-1 CSARDAPGVGVNTEAFF
TRBV29-1 CSVDGTDNYGYTF
TRBV5-1 CASSRKGQQGYNEQFF
TRBV21-1 CASPPNRDLHDDVDYEQYF
TRBV20-1 CSARPSGKPYNEQFF
TRBV4-3 CASSYQAPGQGNYGYTF
TRBV20-1 CSHRQLMNTEAFF
TRBV28 CASSFGGQGFYNEQFF
TRBV20-1 CSARPQNIQYF
TRBV5-1 CASSLQGLTHNEQFF